The 32 T cell receptor beta chains below come from one sample, sequenced in a study of blood T cell repertoires in COVID-19. The assay was immunoSEQ multiplex PCR, and TCRdb's table has in-frame clones only and misses some. The sample shows about 250,000 clones, roughly three quarters of them seen only once. Sequencing input: peripheral blood. The receptors originated from a woman in her 40s with active or convalescent COVID-19.

The gene calls are TRBV6-1 and TRBJ1-1; 8 nucleotides agree with TRBD1. The CDR3 spans 17 residues. Unmatched junction bases numbered 14, after V lost 4 bases and J lost 4 bases. CDR1 is MNHNS and CDR2 is SASEGT in the germline V gene. The DNA of the CDR3 is TGTGCCAGCAGTGGAGAGCCTGGACAGGGTTACAGCACTGAAGCTTTCTTT. Its protein product is CASSGEPGQGYSTEAFF.

This clone was recorded a few times. V usage is TRBV7-9 and J usage is TRBJ2-5; D might be TRBD2 (6 bases). This CDR3 comprises 15 residues. Germline values: CDR1 SEHNR, CDR2 FQNEAQ (reference sequence). Deletions cut 4 bases from V and 5 bases from J, with 17 bases between. CDR3 protein: CASSSPLTSSETQYF. DNA for the CDR3: TGTGCCAGCAGCTCCCCTTTGACTAGTTCGGAGACCCAGTACTTC.

This chain's CDR3 is CASRTLLPGGNQPQHF. The DNA for the CDR3 is TGTGCCAGCCGGACCCTTCTCCCGGGAGGCAATCAGCCCCAGCATTTT. The chain links TRBV27 to TRBJ1-5; no reliable D call. Germline lookup yields CDR1 MNHEY and CDR2 SMNVEV (reference sequence). CDR3 length equals 16 residues. V was cut by 8 bases and J by 2 bases, with 19 bases left in between.

The rearrangement joins TRBV6-1 to TRBJ2-1; D is perhaps TRBD2 (6 bases). Looked up from germline, CDR1 is MNHNS and CDR2 is SASEGT. There are 17 residues in the CDR3. Trimming cost V 4 bases and J 7 bases, with 23 bases left between them. The CDR3 region is CASSGLRLDSRENEQFF. The CDR3 DNA is TGTGCCAGCAGTGGGCTTCGACTAGACTCTCGGGAGAATGAGCAGTTCTTC.

This sequence joins TRBV6-1 and TRBJ2-1; D might be TRBD1 (5 bases). Germline V CDR1 and CDR2: MNHNS, SASEGT. CDR3 size: 15 residues. The V end was cut by 3 bases, the J end by 1 base, with 10 bases between. CDR3 in amino acids: CASSELTASYNEQFF. As DNA, the CDR3 is TGTGCCAGCAGTGAGCTGACAGCGTCCTACAATGAGCAGTTCTTC.

This clone was observed a single time. The rearrangement links TRBV9 to TRBJ1-2, with 11 positions matching TRBD1. The V and J ends lost 7 bases and 5 bases, in that order; junction bases with no gene match: 10. The length of the CDR3 is 15 residues. Looked up from germline, CDR1 is SGDLS and CDR2 is YYNGEE. The CDR3 sequence: CASSGPGTGGYGYTF. The CDR3 bases are TGTGCCAGCTCCGGACCGGGGACAGGGGGGTATGGCTACACCTTC.

The rearrangement joins TRBV30 to TRBJ2-7; 12 bases agree with TRBD2. The CDR3 loop spans 15 amino acids. Trimming at V came to 3 bases and at J to 0 bases, leaving 3 bases not matched to a gene. Looked up from germline, CDR1 is GTSNPN and CDR2 is SVGIG (reference sequence). CDR3 in DNA: TGTGCCTGGAGACGGACTAGCGGGACCTCCTACGAGCAGTACGTC. It codes for CAWRRTSGTSYEQYV.

The chain has TRBV3-1 (or the pseudogene TRBV3-2) and TRBJ1-4, with a tentative D call TRBD1 (5 bases). The CDR3 sequence is 15 residues long. Germline V gene lookup returns CDR1 LGHDT and CDR2 YNNKEL (reference sequence). With 1 base removed from V and 8 bases from J, the gap between germline ends came to 14 bases. The CDR3 coding sequence is TGTGCCAGCAGCCAAGGGAGCAGGGTCCAGGAAAAACTGTTTTTT. Its translation is CASSQGSRVQEKLFF.

About this clone: The same CDR3 is also encoded by other DNA sequences in this sample. The genes are TRBV5-8 and TRBJ1-5; D is undetermined. The V gene lost 4 bases and the J gene lost 7 bases, with 9 bases spanning the gap. Germline CDR1 is SGHTS and CDR2 is YDEGEE. The CDR3 contains 12 residues. The CDR3 sequence: CASSPRGQPQHF. CDR3 DNA: TGTGCCAGCAGCCCTCGAGGACAGCCCCAGCATTTT.

This chain connects TRBV2 to TRBJ2-3; a possible D gene is TRBD2 (6 bases). Germline V lookup: CDR1 SNHLY, CDR2 FYNNEI. The CDR3 consists of 15 residues. Trimming took 7 bases from V and 2 from J, leaving 16 bases between them. The DNA of the CDR3 is TGTGCCAGCACCCCTCGGGAGCTATCCACAGATACGCAGTATTTT. This encodes CASTPRELSTDTQYF.

In this sample, this clone turned up once. The CDR3 nucleotides are TGTGCCAGCAGGAGACAGGGCTTTGCCGGAAACACCATATATTTT. Amino acid sequence: CASRRQGFAGNTIYF. This chain connects TRBV11-2 to TRBJ1-3; 7 positions agree with TRBD1. CDR3 length: 15 residues. Germline values: CDR1 SGHAT, CDR2 FQNNGV. With V trimmed by 6 bases and J by 4 bases, 9 bases remained unmatched. The full variable domain, rest sourced from reference TRBV11-2 and TRBJ1-3, is EAGVAQSPRYKIIEKRQSVAFWCNPISGHATLYWYQQILGQGPKLLIQFQNNGVVDDSQLPKDRFSAERLKGVDSTLKIQPAKLEDSAVYLCASRRQGFAGNTIYFGEGSWLTVV.

The gene calls are TRBV5-1 and TRBJ2-2; 10 nucleotides match TRBD2. Per germline, CDR1 SGHRS and CDR2 YFSETQ. The CDR3 is 14 amino acids. V dropped 1 base and J dropped 7; count of bases not matched to a gene: 1. CDR3 DNA: TGCGCCAGCAGCTTGACTAGCGGGGTCGGGGAGCTGTTTTTT. It yields the protein CASSLTSGVGELFF.

The rearrangement joins TRBV19 to TRBJ1-1; the D gene is possibly TRBD1 (6 bases). The CDR3 is 15 amino acids. Germline V CDR1 and CDR2: LNHDA, SQIVND (reference sequence). The ends were cut back, 5 bases at V and 5 bases at J, with 18 bases in the middle. CDR3 sequence (DNA): TGTGCCAGTAGTCCCCGGGGCAGGGGTCAGACTGAAGCTTTCTTT. As protein: CASSPRGRGQTEAFF.

This clone was counted between two and nine times. The chain uses TRBV7-3 and TRBJ2-1; tentatively, D is TRBD2 (5 bases). The CDR3 sequence is 13 residues long. The germline V gene encodes CDR1 SGHTA and CDR2 FQGTGA. Trimming took off 5 bases at V and 7 bases at J, with 12 bases between the two ends. CDR3 sequence reads: CASSEGRGNEQFF. As DNA, the CDR3 is TGTGCCAGCAGCGAAGGGCGAGGGAATGAGCAGTTCTTC.

This clone showed up just once. The genes are TRBV12-3 or TRBV12-4 and TRBJ2-7, with D unresolved. CDR3 size: 13 residues. Trimming left V 3 bases short and J 2 bases short, with 8 bases between. The chain's CDR3 is CASSFFGPYEQYF. CDR3 nucleotide sequence: TGTGCCAGCAGTTTCTTCGGTCCCTACGAGCAGTACTTC.

This chain uses TRBV6-1 with TRBJ1-5; no reliable D call. CDR1 and CDR2 from the germline V gene are MNHNS and SASEGT. The CDR3 has 13 residues. V lost 2 bases and J 5 bases, leaving 7 bases between the germline ends. CDR3 in amino acids: CASSESFDQPQHF. The DNA of the CDR3 is TGTGCCAGCAGTGAATCGTTTGATCAGCCCCAGCATTTT.

J is TRBJ1-2 and V is TRBV5-6; D remains ambiguous. The germline CDR1 and CDR2 sequences are SGHDT and YYEEEE. V was pared by 6 bases and J by 1 base, with 16 bases between. The length of the CDR3 is 15 residues. CDR3 sequence reads: CASTFRGDGNYGYTF. The CDR3 DNA reads as TGTGCCAGCACATTTCGGGGTGACGGTAACTATGGCTACACCTTC.

CDR3 region: CASSVEDRVFEQYF. CDR3 coding DNA: TGTGCCAGCAGCGTAGAGGACAGGGTCTTCGAGCAGTACTTC. This chain joins TRBV9 and TRBJ2-7; 8 bases are shared with TRBD1. Germline V gives CDR1 SGDLS, CDR2 YYNGEE. The CDR3 spans 14 residues. The V segment lost 0 bases and the J segment 6 bases; nucleotides outside the gene matches: 5.

The chain employs TRBV3-1 (or the pseudogene TRBV3-2) and TRBJ2-2, with D possibly TRBD1 on 5 matching bases. Trimming removed 0 bases from V and 0 bases from J, with 17 bases in between. The CDR3 extends over 19 amino acids. Per the germline V gene, CDR1 is LGHDT and CDR2 is YNNKEL (reference sequence). The CDR3 region has the DNA TGTGCCAGCAGCCAAGATCAGCAGGCCACAGGACCGAACACCGGGGAGCTGTTTTTT. Protein sequence: CASSQDQQATGPNTGELFF.

This chain connects TRBV2 to TRBJ2-6, with a weak D call TRBD1 (5 bases). From germline, CDR1 is SNHLY and CDR2 FYNNEI. This CDR3 has 18 amino acids. Trimming left V 2 bases short and J 2 bases short, with 16 bases between. The CDR3 DNA sequence: TGTGCCAGCAGTGAAAGGGCAGGGTGGGGCACTGGGGCCAACGTCCTGACTTTC. Protein sequence: CASSERAGWGTGANVLTF.

The chain uses TRBV5-8 and TRBJ1-6; D is ambiguous. Per the germline V gene, CDR1 is SGHTS and CDR2 is YDEGEE. V shed 1 base and J shed 7 bases, with 6 bases lying between them. The CDR3 covers 13 residues. This CDR3 reads CASSLRVNSPLHF. The CDR3 DNA reads as TGTGCCAGCAGCTTGCGAGTCAATTCACCCCTCCACTTT.

This sequence joins TRBV7-3 and TRBJ2-5; D possibly corresponds to TRBD1 (6 bases). CDR1 SGHTA and CDR2 FQGTGA come from the germline V gene. There are 15 residues in the CDR3. V dropped 6 bases and J dropped 3 bases, with 17 bases sitting between them. The CDR3 DNA follows: TGTGCCAGCAGTACGGGGACACTCAAGGAAGAGACCCAGTACTTC. It yields the protein CASSTGTLKEETQYF.

This clone was counted many times. The rearrangement links TRBV28 to TRBJ1-1; 12 bases align to TRBD1. Trimming removed 6 bases from V and 4 bases from J; junction bases left unmatched: 9. Germline CDR1 is MDHEN and CDR2 is SYDVKM. This CDR3 spans 16 amino acids. The CDR3 protein is CASRRGQGAIGTEAFF. For the CDR3, the DNA is TGTGCCAGCAGGAGGGGACAGGGGGCAATCGGCACTGAAGCTTTCTTT.

About this clone: Other nucleotide sequences from this sample produce the same CDR3. The chain joins TRBV11-2 to TRBJ2-1; 9 bases align to TRBD1. Germline V CDR1 and CDR2: SGHAT, FQNNGV. This CDR3 has 15 amino acids. V gave up 3 bases and J gave up 4 bases; unmatched junction bases: 4. Here the CDR3 reads CASSFTGGPYNEQFF. CDR3 bases: TGTGCCAGCAGCTTTACAGGGGGCCCTTACAATGAGCAGTTCTTC. The entire variable domain, with the rest obtained from reference TRBV11-2 and TRBJ2-1, is as follows: EAGVAQSPRYKIIEKRQSVAFWCNPISGHATLYWYQQILGQGPKLLIQFQNNGVVDDSQLPKDRFSAERLKGVDSTLKIQPAKLEDSAVYLCASSFTGGPYNEQFFGPGTRLTVL.

The chain carries TRBV3-1 (or the pseudogene TRBV3-2) and TRBJ2-6, with 8 bases identical to TRBD1. Germline V gene data show CDR1 as LGHDT and CDR2 as YNNKEL (reference sequence). This CDR3 region has 17 residues. J gave up 2 bases and V 3 bases, and 6 bases lay outside the gene matches. The CDR3 spells CASSHYLTGAGANVLTF. The CDR3 nucleotides are TGTGCCAGCAGCCATTACCTGACAGGGGCTGGGGCCAACGTCCTGACTTTC.

In its sample, this clone was seen a few times. This rearrangement joins TRBV11-2 to TRBJ2-3, with D maybe TRBD1 (6 bases). Per the germline V gene, CDR1 is SGHAT and CDR2 is FQNNGV. This CDR3 has 16 residues. Trimming cost V 5 bases and J 6 bases, with 21 bases left between them. The CDR3 loop is CASSRRADRSSDTQYF. In nucleotides, the CDR3 is TGTGCCAGCAGCCGTCGGGCTGACAGGTCCTCGGATACGCAGTATTTT. Complete variable domain (other parts from reference TRBV11-2 and TRBJ2-3): EAGVAQSPRYKIIEKRQSVAFWCNPISGHATLYWYQQILGQGPKLLIQFQNNGVVDDSQLPKDRFSAERLKGVDSTLKIQPAKLEDSAVYLCASSRRADRSSDTQYFGPGTRLTVL.

The chain uses TRBV11-2 and TRBJ1-4, with D tentatively TRBD1 (5 bases). The CDR3 totals 16 residues. Germline lookup yields CDR1 SGHAT and CDR2 FQNNGV. Trimming shortened V by 1 base and J by 1 base, and 10 bases separated the two germline ends. The CDR3 spells CASSLVGGGTNEKLFF. CDR3 coding DNA: TGTGCCAGCAGCTTAGTTGGGGGAGGAACTAATGAAAAACTGTTTTTT. The whole variable domain, filled in from reference TRBV11-2 and TRBJ1-4, reads EAGVAQSPRYKIIEKRQSVAFWCNPISGHATLYWYQQILGQGPKLLIQFQNNGVVDDSQLPKDRFSAERLKGVDSTLKIQPAKLEDSAVYLCASSLVGGGTNEKLFFGSGTQLSVL.

This rearrangement joins TRBV28 to TRBJ2-7; 7 positions agree with TRBD1. Trimming cost V 4 bases and J 0 bases; bases outside gene matches: 3. The CDR3 sequence is 14 residues long. CDR1 and CDR2 (germline): MDHEN, SYDVKM. The CDR3 DNA follows: TGTGCCAGCAGTTCAAGACAGGGCTCCTACGAGCAGTACTTC. This translates into CASSSRQGSYEQYF.

The chain joins TRBV5-1 to TRBJ2-1, with 11 bases aligning to TRBD2. Trimming at V came to 1 base and at J to 3 bases, leaving 3 bases not matched to a gene. Germline loops: CDR1 SGHRS, CDR2 YFSETQ. This CDR3 spans 16 amino acids. CDR3 nucleotide sequence: TGCGCCAGCAGCTTGCTCACTAGCGGGAGCTACAATGAGCAGTTCTTC. It encodes CASSLLTSGSYNEQFF. The full variable domain, with the rest looked up from reference TRBV5-1 and TRBJ2-1, is KAGVTQTPRYLIKTRGQQVTLSCSPISGHRSVSWYQQTPGQGLQFLFEYFSETQRNKGNFPGRFSGRQFSNSRSEMNVSTLELGDSALYLCASSLLTSGSYNEQFFGPGTRLTVL.

This clone came up once. V gene TRBV4-1 combines with J gene TRBJ1-1; 8 bases are shared with TRBD1. The CDR3 runs to 15 residues. Germline V lookup: CDR1 MGHRA, CDR2 YSYEKL. V trimming: 0 bases; J trimming: 6 bases; junction bases outside the gene matches: 6. The CDR3 coding sequence is TGCGCCAGCAGCCAAGAGGGCAGGGGGCTGGCTGAAGCTTTCTTT. Its translation: CASSQEGRGLAEAFF.

This rearrangement joins TRBV20-1 to TRBJ2-7; tentative D call: TRBD2 (6 bases). This CDR3 is built from 11 residues. In germline, CDR1 is DFQATT, CDR2 SNEGSKA (reference sequence). V was shortened by 6 bases and J by 2 bases, with 8 bases between the two germline ends. CDR3 sequence reads: CSAREAYEQYV. The CDR3 nucleotides are TGCAGTGCGAGGGAGGCCTACGAGCAGTACGTC.

This clone was seen a handful of times. The V gene is TRBV16, the J gene TRBJ1-2, with D uncertain. The V gene lost 0 bases and the J gene lost 2 bases, with 10 bases spanning the gap. The germline V gene has CDR1 KGHSY and CDR2 FQNENV. The CDR3 sequence is 15 residues long. In nucleotides, the CDR3 is TGTGCCAGCAGCCAATCGGCAGGTCGAAACTATGGCTACACCTTC. It specifies CASSQSAGRNYGYTF.